This T cell receptor beta chain was sequenced for a study of T cells expressing NK-cell markers. Overall study: The authors derived TCR beta repertoires from sorted CD3+CD56+NKG2C+, CD3+CD56+NKG2C- and CD3+CD56-NKG2C+ T cells. Seven HCMV-seropositive donors and one seronegative donor made up the eight sequenced donors. Study results and limitations: The CD3+CD56-NKG2C+ fraction of four donors was likewise dominated by these clonotypes.

With respect to this clonotype: What it binds is unknown.

For TCR beta, cDNA was produced by 5'RACE template switching with UMIs. TCRdb re-called the 5' RACE reads and catalogs CDR3 proteins one per entry, DNA excluded. The listing contains 500,000 to 600,000 distinct CDR3 sequences. CDR1 and CDR2 from the germline V gene are SEHNR and FQNEAQ (reference sequence). The CDR3 covers 16 residues. This clonotype originated in a young man in good health. Sequencing was performed on blood T cells: a sorted CD56 or NKG2C T cell subset, CD4+ or CD8+ T cells, or bulk PBMC T cells (not recorded which). The chain recombines TRBV7-9 with TRBJ2-5; TCRdb's D call, TRBD1, is unchecked because there is no DNA. The CDR3 loop reads CASSLALDRVQETQYF.